The table lists the clone carrying this T cell receptor beta chain with a count of one. The antigen remains unidentified. Generated by immunoSEQ multiplex PCR, the TCRdb table keeps only in-frame clones and is missing some. The table records some 70,000 clones, roughly 84% of them present only once. This sample is drawn from a study of T cell responses to AZD1222 COVID-19 vaccine. Study-wide findings and caveats: Only a handful of people who got AZD1222 tested seropositive at baseline. Across spike, vaccine-associated CD4 TCRs were found, dominant at 160-218 and 743-854. Epitopes outside B.1.351 and B.1.1.7 mutated regions reportedly drew nearly half of spike TCRs.

Germline CDR1 MGHDK, CDR2 SYGVNS. This CDR3 is built from 16 residues. The germline V and J ends were trimmed by 6 bases and 0 bases, with 17 bases remaining between them. This specimen consisted of peripheral blood, obtained on day 0 of AZD1222 vaccination. The source of this sequence is an adult in good health. The chain combines TRBV25-1 with TRBJ1-1; D unclear. CDR3 protein: CASRGSGIPMNTEAFF. The CDR3, as DNA: TGTGCCAGCAGGGGATCCGGGATACCAATGAACACTGAAGCTTTCTTT.